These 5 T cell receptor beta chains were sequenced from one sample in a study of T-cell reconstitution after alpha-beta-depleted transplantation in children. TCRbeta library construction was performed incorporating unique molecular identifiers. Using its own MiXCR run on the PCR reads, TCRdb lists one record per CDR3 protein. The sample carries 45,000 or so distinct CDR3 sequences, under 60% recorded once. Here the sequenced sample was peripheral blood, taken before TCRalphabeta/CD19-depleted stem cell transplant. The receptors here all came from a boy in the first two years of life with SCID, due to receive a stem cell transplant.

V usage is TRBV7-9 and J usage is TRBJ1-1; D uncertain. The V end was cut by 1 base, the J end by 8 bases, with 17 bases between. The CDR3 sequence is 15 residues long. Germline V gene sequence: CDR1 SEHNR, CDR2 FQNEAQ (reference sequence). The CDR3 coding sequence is TGTGCCAGCAGCTTAGGGTCGATGGTCAGGAGCGAAGCTTTCTTT. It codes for CASSLGSMVRSEAFF.

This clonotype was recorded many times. CDR3 bases: TGTGCCAGTAGTGCCCAGGGGGAAACCAATCAGCCCCAGCATTTT. Translated, it gives CASSAQGETNQPQHF. The chain is built from TRBV19 and TRBJ1-5; TRBD1 matches 7 bases. J lost 3 bases, V lost 5 bases, and 7 bases had no gene match. The CDR3 spans 15 residues. CDR1 and CDR2 (germline): LNHDA, SQIVND (reference sequence).

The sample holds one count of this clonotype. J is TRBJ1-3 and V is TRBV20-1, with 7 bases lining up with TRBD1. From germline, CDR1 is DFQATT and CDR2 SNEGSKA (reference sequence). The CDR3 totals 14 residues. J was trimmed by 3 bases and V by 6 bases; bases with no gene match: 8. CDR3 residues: CSAQGQERGNTIYF. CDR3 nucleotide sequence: TGCAGTGCCCAAGGACAGGAGCGTGGAAACACCATATATTTT.

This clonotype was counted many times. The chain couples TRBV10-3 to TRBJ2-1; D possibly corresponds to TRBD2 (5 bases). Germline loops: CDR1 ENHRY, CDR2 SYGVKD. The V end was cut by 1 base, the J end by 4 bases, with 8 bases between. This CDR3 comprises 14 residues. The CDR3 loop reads CAISEYEGYNEQFF. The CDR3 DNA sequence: TGTGCCATCAGTGAGTATGAGGGATACAATGAGCAGTTCTTC.

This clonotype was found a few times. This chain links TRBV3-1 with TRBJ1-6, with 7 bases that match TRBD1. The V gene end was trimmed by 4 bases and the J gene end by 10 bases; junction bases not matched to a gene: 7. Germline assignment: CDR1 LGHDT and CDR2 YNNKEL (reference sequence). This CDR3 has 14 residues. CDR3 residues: CASSRRDSGSPLHF. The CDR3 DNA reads TGTGCCAGCAGCCGTCGGGACAGTGGGTCACCCCTCCACTTT.